The table lists the clone carrying this T cell receptor (beta chain) with a count of one. Profiling relied on immunoSEQ multiplex PCR, and the TCRdb table lists in-frame clones only, not all of them. The sample gives approximately 62,000 clones, 93% of which show up once; around 4% is in the top ten. The trim removed 2 bases at V and 4 bases at J, leaving 11 bases unmatched. The CDR3 has 16 residues. Per the germline V gene, CDR1 is SEHNR and CDR2 is FQNEAQ (reference sequence). These data originate in a study of T cell changes during pregnancy in multiple sclerosis. The chain has TRBV7-9 and TRBJ2-7; 7 bases align to TRBD1. This clonotype originated in a female donor with multiple sclerosis, enrolled in a pregnancy study. Source: CD8+ T cells from peripheral blood mononuclear cells, taken in the second trimester of pregnancy. The CDR3 bases are TGTGCCAGCAGCTTACCGGTGGGCAGGGGGTTTTACGAGCAGTACTTC. Protein: CASSLPVGRGFYEQYF.